This T cell receptor (beta chain) was recorded in a study of T cell repertoires and HLA-DP antigens. Broader study findings: Naive and memory CD4+ cells were analysed together, not apart.

Untouched CD4+ T cells were isolated by negative selection, averaging about 98% purity. Comment on this clone: Antigen unknown.

Primers targeted 54 TRBV and 13 TRBJ segments. For pre-culture CD4+ samples, the target was a few hundred thousand T cell genomes. Assay: immunoSEQ multiplex PCR; the TCRdb copy retains only in-frame clones and omits some. This sample has fewer than 95,000 clones; around nine tenths occur once, and the top ten carry around 1.7%. The sequence came from a man over 45 in good health and CMV-seronegative. Sequencing was carried out using CD4+ T cells from PBMCs.

CDR3 DNA sequence: TGTGCCAGCAGCCCGGGACTAGCGGGTCTCTACGAGCAGTACTTC. Its translation is CASSPGLAGLYEQYF. The chain carries TRBV9 and TRBJ2-7; 12 bases agree with TRBD2. CDR3 size: 15 residues. CDR1 SGDLS and CDR2 YYNGEE come from the germline V gene. The ends lost 4 bases at V and 3 bases at J; junction bases unmatched: 5.